This T cell receptor (beta chain) emerged from a study of identical twins. Findings and caveats of the study: Cord blood beta clonotypes present at high abundance carried fewer insertions; no such pattern appeared in memory repertoires. Within beta out-of-frame sequences, the excess sharing observed between twins was weaker.

With template switching, a universal primer site was added, and the cDNA carried unique molecular identifiers. Using its own MiXCR run on the 5' RACE reads, TCRdb lists one record per CDR3 protein. Of about 660,000 distinct CDR3 sequences listed, 8.5% to 9% are singletons. This clonotype was observed many times. The antigen is not known. These records were also assigned to another study, of yellow fever vaccine responses in identical twins. That report notes: Twins reportedly had a vaccine T cell response that seemed partly convergent, partly personalized.

This receptor was obtained from a woman aged 18-29 years in good health. Material for sequencing was PBMCs.

DNA for the CDR3: TGTGCCAGCAGCTTAAGGGAAAACACTGAAGCTTTCTTT. It translates to CASSLRENTEAFF. The chain employs TRBV7-6 and TRBJ1-1; D is unresolved. V lost 2 bases and J lost 2, with 6 bases in between. The germline V gene encodes CDR1 SGHVS and CDR2 FNYEAQ. CDR3 length equals 13 residues.